Presented here are 21 T cell receptor beta chains from one specimen sequenced in a study of monozygotic twins with cystic fibrosis. Method: immunoSEQ multiplex PCR; TCRdb's copy keeps in-frame clones and lacks some. The profile shows 34,000 or so clones, roughly nine tenths of them singletons. Sample: blood. The receptors were gathered from a girl under 10 years old with cystic fibrosis.

This clone was seen more than once but under ten times. The chain is built from TRBV30 and TRBJ1-1; 8 bases align to TRBD1. J was trimmed by 3 bases and V by 1 base; bases with no gene match: 7. Germline V lookup: CDR1 GTSNPN, CDR2 SVGIG (reference sequence). The CDR3 runs to 15 residues. CDR3 sequence (DNA): TGTGCCTGGAGTGGCGCAGGGGGCGGGTACACTGAAGCTTTCTTT. This encodes CAWSGAGGGYTEAFF.

The rearrangement links TRBV19 to TRBJ2-7; 9 nucleotides align to TRBD2. This CDR3 comprises 16 residues. CDR1 and CDR2 (germline): LNHDA, SQIVND (reference sequence). The junction had 9 bases not matched to a gene; V was cut back by 4 bases and J by 2 bases. The CDR3 sequence is CASSKLAGTLTYEQYF. Written as DNA, the CDR3 is TGTGCCAGTAGTAAGCTAGCGGGAACGCTGACCTACGAGCAGTACTTC.

The chain has TRBV5-4 and TRBJ2-3, with 8 bases matching TRBD2. From germline, CDR1 is SGHNT and CDR2 YYREEE (reference sequence). The CDR3 has 15 residues. The V gene end was trimmed by 1 base and the J gene end by 5 bases; junction bases not matched to a gene: 6. Here the CDR3 reads CASSLTGLAEDTQYF. For the CDR3, the DNA is TGTGCCAGCAGCTTGACCGGACTAGCCGAAGATACGCAGTATTTT.

The chain carries TRBV30 and TRBJ1-5; D perhaps matches TRBD1 (6 bases). The CDR3 is 14 residues long. CDR1 is GTSNPN, CDR2 SVGIG, per germline (reference sequence). Deletions cut 5 bases from V and 4 bases from J, with 15 bases between. The CDR3 bases are TGTGCCTGGGGCACGGACAGCTTTAATCAGCCCCAGCATTTT. Encoded protein: CAWGTDSFNQPQHF.

The chain employs TRBV7-8 and TRBJ1-2; 9 positions agree with TRBD1. Germline loops: CDR1 SGHVS, CDR2 FQNEAQ. The ends lost 5 bases at V and 7 bases at J; junction bases unmatched: 8. This CDR3 comprises 14 residues. The CDR3 sequence is CASSLTGGRGGYTF. The DNA of the CDR3 is TGTGCCAGCAGCCTAACAGGGGGCAGAGGTGGCTACACCTTC.

The chain recombines TRBV19 with TRBJ2-1; 7 bases agree with TRBD1. The CDR3 is made up of 15 amino acids. Germline lookup yields CDR1 LNHDA and CDR2 SQIVND (reference sequence). V lost 5 bases and J lost 5; bases outside the gene matches: 9. CDR3 region: CASSVGQLSNNEQFF. In DNA, the CDR3 is TGTGCCAGTAGTGTGGGACAGCTTTCCAACAATGAGCAGTTCTTC. Complete variable domain (other parts from reference TRBV19 and TRBJ2-1): DGGITQSPKYLFRKEGQNVTLSCEQNLNHDAMYWYRQDPGQGLRLIYYSQIVNDFQKGDIAEGYSVSREKKESFPLTVTSAQKNPTAFYLCASSVGQLSNNEQFFGPGTRLTVL.

J is TRBJ2-7 and V is TRBV7-2; tentatively, D is TRBD2 (5 bases). This CDR3 spans 12 amino acids. V lost 5 bases, J lost 6 bases, and 11 bases lay in between. Per germline, CDR1 SGHTA and CDR2 FQGNSA. This chain's CDR3 is CASSREMSEQYF. DNA for the CDR3: TGTGCCAGCAGCAGGGAGATGAGCGAGCAGTACTTC. The variable domain in full, completed from reference TRBV7-2 and TRBJ2-7, reads GAGVSQSPSNKVTEKGKDVELRCDPISGHTALYWYRQSLGQGLEFLIYFQGNSAPDKSGLPSDRFSAERTGGSVSTLTIQRTQQEDSAVYLCASSREMSEQYFGPGTRLTVT.

The chain employs TRBV6-1 and TRBJ1-1; 8 nucleotides align to TRBD1. Germline trimming cut 10 bases from V and 2 bases from J; bases unmatched to any gene: 12. Germline V lookup: CDR1 MNHNS, CDR2 SASEGT. The CDR3 runs to 15 residues. CDR3 in amino acids: CATPKGQEINTEAFF. CDR3 DNA: TGTGCCACTCCAAAGGGACAGGAGATCAACACTGAAGCTTTCTTT.

This clone came up a few times. The V call is TRBV7-9, the J call TRBJ1-3; the match to TRBD1 covers 7 bases. There are 17 residues in the CDR3. Germline trimming cut 1 base from V and 2 bases from J; bases unmatched to any gene: 8. Per germline, CDR1 SEHNR and CDR2 FQNEAQ (reference sequence). CDR3 residues: CASSLVPGQAAGNTIYF. The DNA for the CDR3 is TGTGCCAGCAGCTTAGTGCCCGGACAGGCCGCTGGAAACACCATATATTTT.

The chain has TRBV9 and TRBJ1-1; D unresolved. Trimming left V 3 bases short and J 0 bases short, with 6 bases between. Germline V gives CDR1 SGDLS, CDR2 YYNGEE. This CDR3 is built from 13 residues. The CDR3 loop is CASSGYLNTEAFF. The CDR3 DNA is TGTGCCAGCAGCGGTTACTTGAACACTGAAGCTTTCTTT.

CDR3 in DNA: TGTGCCAGCAGCATGGGACTAGCGGGCAGATTAAGCTCCTACGAGCAGTACTTC. Protein sequence: CASSMGLAGRLSSYEQYF. The J gene is TRBJ2-7, the V gene TRBV13; the match to TRBD2 covers 12 bases. V was clipped by 5 bases and J by 0 bases; unmatched bases: 11. CDR3 length: 18 amino acids. Looked up from germline, CDR1 is PRHDT and CDR2 is FYEKMQ (reference sequence). The variable domain in full, completed from reference TRBV13 and TRBJ2-7, reads AAGVIQSPRHLIKEKRETATLKCYPIPRHDTVYWYQQGPGQDPQFLISFYEKMQSDKGSIPDRFSAQQFSDYHSELNMSSLELGDSALYFCASSMGLAGRLSSYEQYFGPGTRLTVT.

The chain has TRBV12-5 and TRBJ1-6; no clear D gene. This CDR3 has 17 amino acids. Germline V CDR1 and CDR2: LGHNT, FRNRAP. V was trimmed by 5 bases and J by 0 bases, leaving 14 bases between them. The CDR3 DNA follows: TGTGCTAGTGGTCCGCACTTCTCTAGCTCCTATAATTCACCCCTCCACTTT. Translated: CASGPHFSSSYNSPLHF.

The CDR3 DNA follows: TGTGCTAGTGGTTTGGGGCAGAATAGCAATCAGCCCCAGCATTTT. This sequence encodes CASGLGQNSNQPQHF. The chain links TRBV12-5 to TRBJ1-5; D remains ambiguous. Trimming stripped 1 base from V and 0 bases from J, with 7 bases between. The germline CDR1 and CDR2 sequences are LGHNT and FRNRAP. The CDR3 is made up of 15 amino acids.

The gene calls are TRBV10-3 and TRBJ1-5; tentative D call: TRBD1 (6 bases). This CDR3 contains 17 residues. Trimming took off 0 bases at V and 7 bases at J, with 19 bases between the two ends. The germline CDR1 and CDR2 sequences are ENHRY and SYGVKD. The CDR3 loop is CAISESRQGMLQQPQHF. Written as DNA, the CDR3 is TGTGCCATCAGTGAGTCCAGGCAGGGGATGCTCCAACAGCCCCAGCATTTT.

This chain's CDR3 is CASSIWGSAEAFF. CDR3 sequence (DNA): TGTGCCAGTAGTATATGGGGTAGCGCTGAAGCTTTCTTT. The rearrangement uses TRBV19 and TRBJ1-1; D not resolved. This CDR3 spans 13 amino acids. Per germline, CDR1 LNHDA and CDR2 SQIVND (reference sequence). The germline V and J ends were trimmed by 2 bases and 6 bases, with 10 bases remaining between them.

This clone was detected only once. The V and J genes are TRBV6-4 and TRBJ2-1; D possibly corresponds to TRBD2 (5 bases). The CDR3 has 19 amino acids. Germline CDR1 MRHNA, CDR2 SNTAGT. Trimming pared 3 bases from V and 0 bases from J, leaving 21 bases between. The CDR3 loop is CASSDSVLIVPSSYNEQFF. In DNA, the CDR3 is TGTGCCAGCAGTGATAGCGTCCTCATAGTCCCTAGCTCCTACAATGAGCAGTTCTTC.

The V call is TRBV27, the J call TRBJ2-1; possibly TRBD2 for D (6 bases). This CDR3 spans 15 amino acids. V was clipped by 7 bases and J by 0 bases, with 13 bases between them. Germline V gene lookup returns CDR1 MNHEY and CDR2 SMNVEV (reference sequence). The CDR3 loop is CASNPAGSSYNEQFF. CDR3 sequence (DNA): TGTGCCAGCAATCCCGCGGGGAGCTCCTACAATGAGCAGTTCTTC.

The chain carries TRBV6-4 and TRBJ2-2, with a possible D match to TRBD2 (5 bases). The length of the CDR3 is 14 residues. Trimming took off 2 bases at V and 7 bases at J, with 11 bases between the two ends. CDR1 MRHNA and CDR2 SNTAGT come from the germline V gene. The CDR3 loop is CASSDGLAGGELFF. The DNA of the CDR3 is TGTGCCAGCAGTGACGGCCTAGCTGGCGGGGAGCTGTTTTTT.

The V and J genes are TRBV20-1 and TRBJ1-2; D remains ambiguous. The CDR3 loop spans 11 amino acids. V lost 4 bases to trimming and J lost 3 bases, with 6 bases between them. Germline loops: CDR1 DFQATT, CDR2 SNEGSKA (reference sequence). CDR3 sequence reads: CSATDHYGYTF. The CDR3 DNA reads TGCAGTGCTACGGACCACTATGGCTACACCTTC.

This chain connects TRBV5-5 to TRBJ1-1; no firm D call. The germline V and J ends were trimmed by 4 bases and 0 bases, with 10 bases remaining between them. Germline CDR1 is SGHKS and CDR2 is YYEKEE (reference sequence). The CDR3 spans 14 residues. The CDR3 nucleotides read TGTGCCAGCAGCGAACAGAGCATGAACACTGAAGCTTTCTTT. It specifies CASSEQSMNTEAFF.

The genes are TRBV15 and TRBJ2-7; TRBD1 is a possible D gene (6 bases). V was pared by 4 bases and J by 4 bases, with 14 bases between. CDR3 length equals 14 residues. Germline V CDR1 and CDR2: LNHNV, YYDKDF (reference sequence). This CDR3 is CATSKGAGAYEQYF. DNA for the CDR3: TGTGCCACCAGCAAAGGGGCAGGGGCGTACGAGCAGTACTTC.